What follows is one T cell receptor (beta chain) and its context. It has no known antigen specificity. The sample holds no much larger clone one base away, and base qualities are not on file. TCRbeta CDR3 regions were amplified from genomic DNA using the immunoSEQ Assay, a bias-controlled multiplex PCR. The paper's processing steps were these. Within the assay, amplification of reference gene primers was used to estimate how many nucleated cells each sample contained. To quantify the absolute abundance of each unique TCRbeta CDR3 rearrangement, sequence reads were collapsed and filtered. For each sample, productive Simpson clonality was calculated as the square root of Simpson's diversity index across productive rearrangements. This is the immuneACCESS table as TCRdb keeps it, with only in-frame sequences that have V and J called. A part of the clones is gone; compared with another copy, unresolved V genes explain less than half, and the rest is unexplained. Clonal size and the V and J genes are those of that table, whereas D and trimming came from the DNA. The sample data list 200,000 to 250,000 clones, and approximately 80% of these were observed just once. The top ten clonotypes cover around 6.5% of the sample.

Collaborating institutions collected whole blood in K2EDTA tubes following their own protocols. For TCRbeta analysis, collaborators shipped samples as frozen whole blood, isolated PBMCs, or DNA extracted from either of those sample types. These data are taken from a study of blood T cell repertoires in COVID-19 (dated by TCRdb to 2020 to 2022). In terms of the full investigation: Collaborator samples came from the United States, Italy and Spain and covered acute and convalescent phases of COVID-19. The dataset comprised deeply sampled blood TCRbeta repertoires from subjects exposed to, actively infected with, or recovered from COVID-19. HLA class I and class II types, where available, came from metadata supplied by the sample provider rather than from assay-based typing. The material from the prospective study consisted of cDNA or gDNA derived from T cells, B-cell-depleted T cells, or PBMCs. The repertoires were made available in a free public database intended to serve as a resource for research on the immune response to SARS-CoV-2. Samples were obtained from the ongoing ImmuneRACE study (first 160 participants) and from about 1,300 subjects provided by 6 global collaborators. The sample metadata nearly always contained a de-identified subject ID, COVID-19 status, age in years and sex.

The CDR3 sequence holds 13 residues, the cysteine and phenylalanine included. Only the CDR3 region is kept as DNA, spanning 39 bases read in frame from base 1. The germline V gene (reference sequence) specifies SGHKS as CDR1 and YYEKEE as CDR2. V is cut back by 6 bases and J by 7 bases, with 7 bases in the junction unmatched. Study-wide findings and limitations: The amount of clinical and demographic metadata varied by source and participant and was provided uncurated.

The V gene is TRBV5-5 and the J gene is TRBJ1-2, and TRBD1 aligns with 9 junction nucleotides. The sequence was obtained from a woman aged 55-70 years with active or convalescent COVID-19. Sequencing was carried out using peripheral blood. The sequenced DNA is TGTGCCAGCATACCACAGGGGGCGGGTGGCTACACCTTC. This yields the protein CASIPQGAGGYTF.